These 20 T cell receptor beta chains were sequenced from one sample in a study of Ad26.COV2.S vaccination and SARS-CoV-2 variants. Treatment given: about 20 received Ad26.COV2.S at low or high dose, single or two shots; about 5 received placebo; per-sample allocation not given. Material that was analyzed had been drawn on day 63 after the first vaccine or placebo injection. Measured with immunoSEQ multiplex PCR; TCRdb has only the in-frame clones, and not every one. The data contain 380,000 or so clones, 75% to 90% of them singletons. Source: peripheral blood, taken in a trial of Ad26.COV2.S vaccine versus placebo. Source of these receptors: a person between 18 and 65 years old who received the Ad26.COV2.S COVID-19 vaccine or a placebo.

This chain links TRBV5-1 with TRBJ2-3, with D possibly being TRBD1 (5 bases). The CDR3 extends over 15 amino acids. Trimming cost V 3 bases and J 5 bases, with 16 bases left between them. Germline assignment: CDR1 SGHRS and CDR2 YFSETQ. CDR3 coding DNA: TGCGCCAGCAGCTCAACAATAGGAAGGGGAGATACGCAGTATTTT. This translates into CASSSTIGRGDTQYF. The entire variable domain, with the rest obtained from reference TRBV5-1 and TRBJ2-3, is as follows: KAGVTQTPRYLIKTRGQQVTLSCSPISGHRSVSWYQQTPGQGLQFLFEYFSETQRNKGNFPGRFSGRQFSNSRSEMNVSTLELGDSALYLCASSSTIGRGDTQYFGPGTRLTVL.

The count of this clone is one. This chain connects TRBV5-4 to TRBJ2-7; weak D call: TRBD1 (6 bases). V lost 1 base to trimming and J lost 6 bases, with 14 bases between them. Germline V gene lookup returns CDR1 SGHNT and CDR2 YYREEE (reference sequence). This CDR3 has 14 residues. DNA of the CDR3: TGTGCCAGCAGCTTGCAGGGGATCCGGGGCGAGCAGTACTTC. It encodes CASSLQGIRGEQYF.

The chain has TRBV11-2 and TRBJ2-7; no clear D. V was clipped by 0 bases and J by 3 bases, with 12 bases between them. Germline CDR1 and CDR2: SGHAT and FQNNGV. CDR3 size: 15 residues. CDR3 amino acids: CASSLDLAAVYEQYF. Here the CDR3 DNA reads TGTGCCAGCAGCTTAGACCTCGCGGCGGTCTACGAGCAGTACTTC.

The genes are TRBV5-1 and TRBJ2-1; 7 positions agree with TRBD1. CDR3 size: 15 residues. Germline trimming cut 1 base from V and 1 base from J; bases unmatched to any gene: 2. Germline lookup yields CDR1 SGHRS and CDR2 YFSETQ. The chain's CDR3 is CASSLTGESYNEQFF. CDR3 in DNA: TGCGCCAGCAGCTTGACAGGGGAGTCCTACAATGAGCAGTTCTTC.

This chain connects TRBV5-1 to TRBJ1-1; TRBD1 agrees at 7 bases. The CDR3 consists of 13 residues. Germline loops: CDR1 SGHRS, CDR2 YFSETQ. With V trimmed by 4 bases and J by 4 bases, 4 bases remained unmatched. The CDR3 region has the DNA TGCGCCAGCAGCGTACAGGGGCGCACTGAAGCTTTCTTT. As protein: CASSVQGRTEAFF.

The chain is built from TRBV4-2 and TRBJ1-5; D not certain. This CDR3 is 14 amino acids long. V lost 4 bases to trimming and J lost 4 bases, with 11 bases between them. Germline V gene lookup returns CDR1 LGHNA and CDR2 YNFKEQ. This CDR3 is CASSPFVGNQPQHF. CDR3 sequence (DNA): TGTGCCAGCAGCCCTTTTGTTGGGAATCAGCCCCAGCATTTT.

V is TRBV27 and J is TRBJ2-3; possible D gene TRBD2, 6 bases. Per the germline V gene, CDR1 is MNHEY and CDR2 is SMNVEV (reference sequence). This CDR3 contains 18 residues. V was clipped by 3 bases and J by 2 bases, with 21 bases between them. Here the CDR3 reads CASSFGTLGSEHTDTQYF. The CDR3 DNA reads TGTGCCAGCAGTTTTGGGACCCTCGGGAGCGAGCACACAGATACGCAGTATTTT.

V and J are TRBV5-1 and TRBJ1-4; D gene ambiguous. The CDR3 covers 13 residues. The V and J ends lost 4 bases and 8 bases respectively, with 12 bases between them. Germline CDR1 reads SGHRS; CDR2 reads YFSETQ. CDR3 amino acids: CASSPGWREKLFF. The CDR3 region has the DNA TGCGCCAGCAGCCCAGGTTGGAGGGAAAAACTGTTTTTT.

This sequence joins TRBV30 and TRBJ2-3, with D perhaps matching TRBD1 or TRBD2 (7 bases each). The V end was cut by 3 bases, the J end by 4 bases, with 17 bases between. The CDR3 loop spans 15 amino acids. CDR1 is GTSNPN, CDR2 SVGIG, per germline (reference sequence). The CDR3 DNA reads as TGTGCCTGGAGAGCAACAGGGGAGGGTGCAGATACGCAGTATTTT. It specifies CAWRATGEGADTQYF.

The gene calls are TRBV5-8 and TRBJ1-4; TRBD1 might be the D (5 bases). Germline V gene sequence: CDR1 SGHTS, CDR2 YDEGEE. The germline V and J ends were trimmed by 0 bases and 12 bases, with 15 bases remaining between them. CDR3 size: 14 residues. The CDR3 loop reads CASSLDTGRRELFF. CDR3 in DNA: TGTGCCAGCAGCTTGGATACAGGCCGAAGAGAACTGTTTTTT. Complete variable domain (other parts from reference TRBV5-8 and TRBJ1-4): EAGVTQSPTHLIKTRGQQATLRCSPISGHTSVYWYQQALGLGLQFLLWYDEGEERNRGNFPPRFSGRQFPNYSSELNVNALELEDSALYLCASSLDTGRRELFFGSGTQLSVL.

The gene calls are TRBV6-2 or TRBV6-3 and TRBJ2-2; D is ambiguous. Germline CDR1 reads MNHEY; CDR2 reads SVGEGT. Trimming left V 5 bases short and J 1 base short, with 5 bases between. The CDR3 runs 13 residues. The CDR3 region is CASSGLNTGELFF. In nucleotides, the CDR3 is TGTGCCAGCAGTGGGCTGAACACCGGGGAGCTGTTTTTT.

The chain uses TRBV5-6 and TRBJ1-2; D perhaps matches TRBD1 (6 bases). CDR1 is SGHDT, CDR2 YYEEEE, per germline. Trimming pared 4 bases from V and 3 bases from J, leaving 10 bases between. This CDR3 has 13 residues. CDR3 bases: TGTGCCAGCAGCCGGGGGCCAGACTATGGCTACACCTTC. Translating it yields CASSRGPDYGYTF.

The CDR3 DNA reads TGTGCCAGCAGCCAAAGGTCAGGGGCCGGCTACACCTTC. Its protein product is CASSQRSGAGYTF. The chain is built from TRBV12-3 or TRBV12-4 and TRBJ1-2; TRBD1 might be the D (6 bases). V gave up 6 bases and J gave up 8 bases, with 16 bases separating them. CDR3 length: 13 residues.

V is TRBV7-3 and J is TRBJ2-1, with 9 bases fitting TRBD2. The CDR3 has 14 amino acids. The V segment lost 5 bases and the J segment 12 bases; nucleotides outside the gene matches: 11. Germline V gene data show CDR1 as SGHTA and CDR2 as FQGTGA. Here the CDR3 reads CASSPQAGREGQFF. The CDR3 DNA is TGTGCCAGCAGCCCCCAGGCAGGGCGGGAGGGGCAGTTCTTC.

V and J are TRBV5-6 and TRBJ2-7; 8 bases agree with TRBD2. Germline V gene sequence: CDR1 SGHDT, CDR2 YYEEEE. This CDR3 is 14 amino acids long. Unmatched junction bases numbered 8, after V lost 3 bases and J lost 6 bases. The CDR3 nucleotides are TGTGCCAGCAGCTCCGGGGGGGCAGGAGGCGAGCAGTACTTC. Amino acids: CASSSGGAGGEQYF.

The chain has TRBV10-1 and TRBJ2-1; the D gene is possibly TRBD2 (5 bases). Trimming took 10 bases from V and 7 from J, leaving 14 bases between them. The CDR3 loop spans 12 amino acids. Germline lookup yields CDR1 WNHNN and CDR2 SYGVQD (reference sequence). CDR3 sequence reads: CATAPGGNEQFF. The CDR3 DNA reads TGCGCCACCGCACCCGGCGGGAATGAGCAGTTCTTC.

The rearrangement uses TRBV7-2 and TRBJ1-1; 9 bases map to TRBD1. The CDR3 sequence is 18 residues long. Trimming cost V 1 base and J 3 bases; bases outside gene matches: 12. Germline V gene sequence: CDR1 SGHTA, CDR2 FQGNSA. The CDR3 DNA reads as TGTGCCAGCAGCTTAGGGGGCGGGACAGGGATAGCGGACACTGAAGCTTTCTTT. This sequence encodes CASSLGGGTGIADTEAFF. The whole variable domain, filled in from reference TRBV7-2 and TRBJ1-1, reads GAGVSQSPSNKVTEKGKDVELRCDPISGHTALYWYRQSLGQGLEFLIYFQGNSAPDKSGLPSDRFSAERTGGSVSTLTIQRTQQEDSAVYLCASSLGGGTGIADTEAFFGQGTRLTVV.

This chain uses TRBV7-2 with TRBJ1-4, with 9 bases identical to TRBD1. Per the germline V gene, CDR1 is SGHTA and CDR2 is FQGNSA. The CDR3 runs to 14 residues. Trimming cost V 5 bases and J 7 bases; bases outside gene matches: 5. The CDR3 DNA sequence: TGTGCCAGCAGCCCCGACAGGGGGGGTGAAAAACTGTTTTTT. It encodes CASSPDRGGEKLFF.

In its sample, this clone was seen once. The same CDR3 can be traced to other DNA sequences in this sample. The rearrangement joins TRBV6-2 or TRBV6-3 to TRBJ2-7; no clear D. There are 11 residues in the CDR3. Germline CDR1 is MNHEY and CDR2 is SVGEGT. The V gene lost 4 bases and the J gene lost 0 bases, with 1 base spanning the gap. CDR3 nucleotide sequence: TGTGCCAGCAGTTTCTCCTACGAGCAGTACTTC. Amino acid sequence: CASSFSYEQYF.

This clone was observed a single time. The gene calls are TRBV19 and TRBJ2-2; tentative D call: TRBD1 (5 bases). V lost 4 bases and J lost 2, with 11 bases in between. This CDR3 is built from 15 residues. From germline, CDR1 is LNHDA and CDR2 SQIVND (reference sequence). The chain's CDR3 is CASSTTGLNTGELFF. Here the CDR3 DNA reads TGTGCCAGTAGTACTACAGGCCTTAACACCGGGGAGCTGTTTTTT.